The present TCR beta chain was sequenced within a study of blood T cell repertoires in COVID-19. Participants, 18 to 89 years old, spanned 24 US areas. During the 2 weeks before they entered the study, exposed participants had met someone with a PCR-confirmed or clinician-diagnosed COVID-19 case. In the original processing: Scientists estimated how many nucleated cells there were by amplifying reference gene primers. Assay: immunoSEQ multiplex PCR; the TCRdb copy retains only in-frame clones and omits some. V and J calls and clone size are as listed in that table; D and trimming were resolved from the DNA. The sample lists fewer than 400,000 clones, roughly 90% occurring once. V lost 5 bases to trimming and J lost 2 bases; unmatched junction nucleotides: 6. Per the germline V gene, CDR1 is SGHVS and CDR2 is FQNEAQ. This CDR3 spans 16 amino acids.

The sequencing sample was made of PBMCs or T cells enriched from blood (not recorded which). The chain links TRBV7-8 to TRBJ2-6, with TRBD1 matching over 7 bases. The TCR was taken from a woman aged 30 to 39 who had been exposed to COVID-19. CDR3 loop: CASSPLQGTGANVLTF. CDR3 DNA sequence: TGTGCCAGCAGCCCCCTACAGGGGACTGGGGCCAACGTCCTGACTTTC.